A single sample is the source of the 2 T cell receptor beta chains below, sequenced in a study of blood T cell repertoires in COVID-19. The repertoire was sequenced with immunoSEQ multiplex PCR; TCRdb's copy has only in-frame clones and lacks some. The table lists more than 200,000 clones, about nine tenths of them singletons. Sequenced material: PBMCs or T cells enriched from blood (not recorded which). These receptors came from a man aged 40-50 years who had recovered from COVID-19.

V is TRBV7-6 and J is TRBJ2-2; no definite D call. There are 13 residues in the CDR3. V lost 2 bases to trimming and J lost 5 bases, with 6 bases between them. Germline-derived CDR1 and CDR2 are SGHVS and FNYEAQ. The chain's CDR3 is CASSLPVTGELFF. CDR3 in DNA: TGTGCCAGCAGCTTACCGGTTACCGGGGAGCTGTTTTTT.

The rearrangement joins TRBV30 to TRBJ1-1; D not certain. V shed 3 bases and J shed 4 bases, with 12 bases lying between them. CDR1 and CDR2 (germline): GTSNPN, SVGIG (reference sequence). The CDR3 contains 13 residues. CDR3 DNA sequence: TGTGCCTGGAGGGGCGCGTTGAGCACTGAAGCTTTCTTT. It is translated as CAWRGALSTEAFF.